The 8 T cell receptor beta chains below all came from one sample that was sequenced in a study of blood T cell repertoires in COVID-19. Only in-frame clones appear in the TCRdb table, and some are missing; sequencing was by immunoSEQ multiplex PCR. The table lists some 290,000 clones, 85% to 90% of them singletons, with 8.5% to 14% in the top ten. Sequencing was done on a sample of peripheral blood. These receptor sequences come from a woman aged 25 to 45 with COVID-19, enrolled during active disease.

The V and J genes are TRBV10-1 and TRBJ2-7; a possible D gene is TRBD2 (5 bases). The ends were cut back, 2 bases at V and 1 base at J, with 9 bases in the middle. In germline, CDR1 is WNHNN, CDR2 SYGVQD (reference sequence). The CDR3 consists of 14 residues. CDR3 DNA sequence: TGCGCCAGCAGTGAGACCGGGATTTCCTACGAGCAGTACTTC. This gives the protein CASSETGISYEQYF.

The chain uses TRBV30 and TRBJ2-7, with D possibly being TRBD1 (5 bases). The CDR3 has 13 amino acids. The germline V and J ends were trimmed by 0 bases and 3 bases, with 9 bases remaining between them. From germline, CDR1 is GTSNPN and CDR2 SVGIG (reference sequence). CDR3 protein: CAWSVGQGYEQYF. CDR3 in DNA: TGTGCCTGGAGTGTAGGTCAGGGCTACGAGCAGTACTTC.

The V and J genes are TRBV28 and TRBJ1-2; tentatively, D is TRBD1 (5 bases). The CDR3 is made up of 14 amino acids. The germline V and J ends were trimmed by 2 bases and 8 bases, with 15 bases remaining between them. CDR1 is MDHEN, CDR2 SYDVKM, per germline. The CDR3 reads CASSLASGVGGYTF. CDR3 coding DNA: TGTGCCAGCAGTTTAGCCTCGGGGGTTGGGGGCTACACCTTC.

This clone was observed once. The J gene is TRBJ1-1, the V gene TRBV7-9, with D perhaps matching TRBD1 (6 bases). CDR1 is SEHNR, CDR2 FQNEAQ, per germline (reference sequence). The V end was cut by 5 bases, the J end by 3 bases, with 13 bases between. This CDR3 has 14 residues. The CDR3 nucleotides are TGTGCCAGCAGCCAGGGGCCGGGGTACACTGAAGCTTTCTTT. Translating it yields CASSQGPGYTEAFF.

This chain joins TRBV5-4 and TRBJ2-1; a possible D gene is TRBD1 (6 bases). Trimming took off 0 bases at V and 1 base at J, with 11 bases between the two ends. Germline V gene data show CDR1 as SGHNT and CDR2 as YYREEE (reference sequence). There are 16 residues in the CDR3. CDR3 residues: CASSLGLQGSYNEQFF. The CDR3 region has the DNA TGTGCCAGCAGCTTGGGGCTACAGGGATCCTACAATGAGCAGTTCTTC.

This clone appeared once. The genes are TRBV7-9 and TRBJ2-4; the match to TRBD1 covers 10 bases. This CDR3 is built from 15 residues. V lost 5 bases, J lost 9 bases, and 10 bases stayed unmatched. The germline V gene encodes CDR1 SEHNR and CDR2 FQNEAQ (reference sequence). This chain's CDR3 is CASSPLTGGRAIQYF. In DNA, the CDR3 is TGTGCCAGCAGCCCGCTGACAGGGGGCCGAGCCATTCAGTACTTC.

The genes are TRBV27 and TRBJ2-7; the D gene is possibly TRBD1 (5 bases). Between the trimmed V and J ends, which lost 3 bases and 5 bases, there was a span of 11 bases. Germline V gives CDR1 MNHEY, CDR2 SMNVEV (reference sequence). The CDR3 sequence is 13 residues long. DNA of the CDR3: TGTGCCAGCAGTTTCCTATTGGACAACGAGCAGTACTTC. This codes for CASSFLLDNEQYF.

V and J are TRBV30 and TRBJ2-3; 7 positions match TRBD2. The CDR3 is 15 residues long. V trimming: 8 bases; J trimming: 2 bases; junction bases outside the gene matches: 13. Germline CDR1 is GTSNPN and CDR2 is SVGIG (reference sequence). The CDR3 spells CAGGEVAGLTDTQYF. The DNA for the CDR3 is TGTGCCGGCGGGGAGGTAGCGGGCCTCACAGATACGCAGTATTTT.